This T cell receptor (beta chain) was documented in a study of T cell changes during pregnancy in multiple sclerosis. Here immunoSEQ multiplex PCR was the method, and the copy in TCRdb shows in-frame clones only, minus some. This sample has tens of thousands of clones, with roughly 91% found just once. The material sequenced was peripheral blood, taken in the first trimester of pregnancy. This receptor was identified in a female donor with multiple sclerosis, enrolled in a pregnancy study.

The CDR3 DNA reads as TGCAGCGTCCGGGCAACGGGGGGGGCCAACGTCCTGACTTTC. Residues: CSVRATGGANVLTF. The chain joins TRBV29-1 to TRBJ2-6; TRBD2 is a possible D gene (5 bases). Germline values: CDR1 SQVTM, CDR2 ANQGSEA. Between the trimmed V and J ends, which lost 6 bases and 4 bases, there was a span of 13 bases. The CDR3 sequence is 14 residues long.